Shown below are 3 T cell receptor beta chains from a single sample sequenced in a study of blood T cell repertoires in COVID-19. Profiling relied on immunoSEQ multiplex PCR, and the TCRdb table lists in-frame clones only, not all of them. The table has 55,000 to 75,000 clones, about 80% seen once; the top ten hold 15% to 20%. Input material: peripheral blood. These receptors all stem from a man aged 65 to 85 who had recovered from COVID-19.

J is TRBJ2-7 and V is TRBV3-1 (or the pseudogene TRBV3-2); D is perhaps TRBD2 (6 bases). Trimming shortened V by 0 bases and J by 3 bases, and 15 bases separated the two germline ends. CDR1 is LGHDT, CDR2 YNNKEL, per germline (reference sequence). The CDR3 has 16 residues. The CDR3 DNA sequence: TGTGCCAGCAGCCAAGAAGGGTCCGGGAGTGACTACGAGCAGTACTTC. Amino acids: CASSQEGSGSDYEQYF.

V gene TRBV10-1 combines with J gene TRBJ2-1; 9 bases line up with TRBD1. The germline gives CDR1 WNHNN, CDR2 SYGVQD (reference sequence). CDR3 length: 15 amino acids. V was clipped by 6 bases and J by 3 bases; unmatched bases: 6. CDR3: CASSSGQGNYNEQFF. The CDR3 nucleotides read TGCGCCAGCAGCTCGGGACAGGGCAACTACAATGAGCAGTTCTTC.

This chain connects TRBV10-1 to TRBJ1-6, with a possible D match to TRBD1 (5 bases). The germline V gene encodes CDR1 WNHNN and CDR2 SYGVQD (reference sequence). This CDR3 contains 13 residues. V was pared by 5 bases and J by 6 bases, with 8 bases between. The CDR3: CASSTDSNSPLHF. For the CDR3, the DNA is TGCGCCAGCAGTACAGACAGTAATTCACCCCTCCACTTT.